The sample holds many counts of the clone carrying this TCR beta chain. Thyroid surgery had not been preceded by any treatment in any patient. These data originate in a study of metastatic and nonmetastatic thyroid tumors. V lost 2 bases and J 6 bases, leaving 13 bases between the germline ends. Germline V lookup: CDR1 SGHRS, CDR2 YFSETQ. The CDR3 totals 14 residues. MiXCR reprocessed the PCR reads for TCRdb. The sample comprises approximately 28,000 clones, over 12% of which are singletons, and 15% to 18% rests with the top ten. V and J are TRBV5-1 and TRBJ2-3; D not resolved. This TCR was sampled from a male donor with papillary thyroid cancer or a benign thyroid nodule (not recorded which). Some clones in this sample may be carry-over from other donors' samples. Sequencing was done on a sample of blood. CDR3: CASSFSIVGDTQYF. The CDR3 DNA follows: TGCGCCAGCAGCTTTTCCATAGTCGGCGATACGCAGTATTTT.